The rows below give T cell receptor beta chains drawn from one sample of a study of shared clonotypes between healthy human individuals. Some clones are missing from TCRdb's copy, which holds only in-frame ones; the method was immunoSEQ multiplex PCR. The repertoire has around 940,000 clones, approximately 80% of them found once; the top ten carry over 1.3%. Sequenced: memory CD4+ T cells sorted from blood. These receptors came from a man aged 18 to 35 in good health. Each CDR3 is given with its conserved first and last residue. Each record gives: D gene, J gene, V gene, clone size, CDR3 length, CDR3 DNA, CDR3 protein. The D gene is left open where the match is weak. Clone size is stated in some rows and not others, as once, few, many or a class when expanded.

D: TRBD2
J: TRBJ2-1
V: TRBV6-6
size: -
length: 16
DNA: TGTGCCAGCAGACTCAAAACGGGAGGGAGCTACAATGAGCAGTTCTTC
CDR3: CASRLKTGGSYNEQFF

D: -
J: TRBJ1-2
V: TRBV28
size: many
length: 11
DNA: TGTGCCAGCAATGGGGGTCCCACGTCTACCTTC
CDR3: CASNGGPTSTF

D: TRBD1
J: TRBJ1-4
V: TRBV5-1
size: -
length: 14
DNA: TGCGCCAGCAGCCTACAGGGGACTAATGAAAAACTGTTTTTT
CDR3: CASSLQGTNEKLFF

D: TRBD2
J: TRBJ2-7
V: TRBV5-1
size: -
length: 17
DNA: TGCGCCAGCAGCCGGTCACCGGGACTAGCGGCCTCCTACGAGCAGTACTTC
CDR3: CASSRSPGLAASYEQYF

D: -
J: TRBJ2-7
V: TRBV10-2
size: -
length: 15
DNA: TGCGCCAGCGCCTCGAGGAGGGGATCTAACTACGAGCAGTACTTC
CDR3: CASASRRGSNYEQYF

D: TRBD2
J: TRBJ2-5
V: TRBV7-2
size: once
length: 18
DNA: TGTGCCAGCACCAGAGGGCTAGCGGGAGGGGCTTCGGTGGTAACCCAGTACTTC
CDR3: CASTRGLAGGASVVTQYF

D: -
J: TRBJ2-7
V: TRBV2
size: once
length: 17
DNA: TGTGCCAGCAGCGCGAGTTTTTTAGGGCGTTTCGGCTACGAGCAGTACTTC
CDR3: CASSASFLGRFGYEQYF

D: -
J: TRBJ2-5
V: TRBV2
size: -
length: 11
DNA: TGTGCCAGCAAGCTCGAGGAGACCCAGTACTTC
CDR3: CASKLEETQYF

D: TRBD2
J: TRBJ2-7
V: TRBV5-1
size: once
length: 14
DNA: TGCGCCAGCAGCTCTAGCGGGGGAACCTACGAGCAGTACTTC
CDR3: CASSSSGGTYEQYF

D: TRBD2
J: TRBJ2-3
V: TRBV7-9
size: -
length: 13
DNA: TGTGCCAGCAGCTCCTGGGGGGGGAATACGCAGTATTTT
CDR3: CASSSWGGNTQYF

D: TRBD1
J: TRBJ2-3
V: TRBV5-6
size: -
length: 14
DNA: TGTGCCAGCAGCTTCGGGGACAGGGGCGCTACGCAGTATTTT
CDR3: CASSFGDRGATQYF

D: -
J: TRBJ2-5
V: TRBV11-2
size: -
length: 11
DNA: TGTGCCAGCAGCTTAGGGGTGACCCAGTACTTC
CDR3: CASSLGVTQYF

D: TRBD1
J: TRBJ2-1
V: TRBV9
size: -
length: 15
DNA: TGTGCCAGCAGCGACCGGGACAGGAGTTACAATGAGCAGTTCTTC
CDR3: CASSDRDRSYNEQFF

D: -
J: TRBJ1-4
V: TRBV9
size: -
length: 18
DNA: TGTGCCAGCAGCGTAGCTTTAGGGAATACCGCAACTAATGAAAAACTGTTTTTT
CDR3: CASSVALGNTATNEKLFF

D: TRBD1
J: TRBJ1-5
V: TRBV6-5
size: -
length: 14
DNA: TGTGCCAGCAGAGAAAGGGACAGGGTTCAGCCCCAGCATTTT
CDR3: CASRERDRVQPQHF

D: -
J: TRBJ1-2
V: TRBV6-6
size: -
length: 12
DNA: TGTGCCAGCGCGGGGGCCGGGTATGGCTACACCTTC
CDR3: CASAGAGYGYTF

D: TRBD1
J: TRBJ1-4
V: TRBV27
size: -
length: 15
DNA: TGTGCCAGCAGTCCAGGACAGGGGGCGGGAGAAAAACTGTTTTTT
CDR3: CASSPGQGAGEKLFF

D: -
J: TRBJ1-2
V: TRBV7-2
size: -
length: 13
DNA: TGTGCCAGCAGCTTAGAGGCAGTCTATGGCTACACCTTC
CDR3: CASSLEAVYGYTF

D: TRBD2
J: TRBJ2-4
V: TRBV6-6
size: -
length: 15
DNA: TGTGCCAGCAGTTACCGTAGCGGGATTGGGGACATTCAGTACTTC
CDR3: CASSYRSGIGDIQYF

D: -
J: TRBJ2-1
V: TRBV28
size: once
length: 12
DNA: TGTGCCAGCAGGGGTTCCTACAATGAGCAGTTCTTC
CDR3: CASRGSYNEQFF

D: TRBD2
J: TRBJ2-3
V: TRBV6-1
size: -
length: 16
DNA: TGTGCCAGCAGTGAAGGACTAGCGGGAGGGTCAGATACGCAGTATTTT
CDR3: CASSEGLAGGSDTQYF

D: TRBD1
J: TRBJ2-7
V: TRBV6-8
size: -
length: 17
DNA: TGTGCCAGCAGCACTACGAGGGGGACAGATACTTCCTACGAGCAGTACTTC
CDR3: CASSTTRGTDTSYEQYF

D: TRBD1
J: TRBJ2-7
V: TRBV5-5
size: -
length: 16
DNA: TGTGCCAGCAGCTTGGGTGGGGACAGGGGTTTATACGAGCAGTACTTC
CDR3: CASSLGGDRGLYEQYF

D: TRBD2
J: TRBJ2-1
V: TRBV5-1
size: -
length: 15
DNA: TGCGCCAGCAGCTGGATAGCGGGAAGTTACAATGAGCAGTTCTTC
CDR3: CASSWIAGSYNEQFF

D: TRBD1
J: TRBJ1-4
V: TRBV4-1
size: -
length: 16
DNA: TGCGCCAGCAGCCAAGATCACAGGGGGGCTAATGAAAAACTGTTTTTT
CDR3: CASSQDHRGANEKLFF

D: -
J: TRBJ1-2
V: TRBV10-2
size: once
length: 14
DNA: TGCGCCAGCAGTGAGTCGACCTCGGGGAATGGCTACACCTTC
CDR3: CASSESTSGNGYTF

D: TRBD1
J: TRBJ1-4
V: TRBV5-4
size: few
length: 15
DNA: TGTGCCAGCAGCCGCGGGGGACAGACAAATGAAAAACTGTTTTTT
CDR3: CASSRGGQTNEKLFF

D: -
J: TRBJ2-3
V: TRBV4-3
size: -
length: 19
DNA: TGCGCCAGCAGCCCCGACCCACCCGGACTAATCCAAAGCACAGATACGCAGTATTTT
CDR3: CASSPDPPGLIQSTDTQYF

D: -
J: TRBJ1-2
V: TRBV30
size: -
length: 13
DNA: TGTGCCTGGAGGGCCCCAGGGACCGCTGGCTACACCTTC
CDR3: CAWRAPGTAGYTF

D: TRBD1
J: TRBJ1-4
V: TRBV25-1
size: -
length: 14
DNA: TGTGCCAGCAGTGAGGGACAGCTTAATGAAAAACTGTTTTTT
CDR3: CASSEGQLNEKLFF

D: TRBD1
J: TRBJ2-7
V: TRBV28
size: -
length: 12
DNA: TGTGCCAGCAGTAGGACAGGGATCGAGCAGTACTTC
CDR3: CASSRTGIEQYF

D: TRBD1
J: TRBJ2-2
V: TRBV6-5
size: -
length: 15
DNA: TGTGCCAGCACCCGATCGACAGGGGCGTCCGGGGAGCTGTTTTTT
CDR3: CASTRSTGASGELFF

D: TRBD1
J: TRBJ1-1
V: TRBV19
size: -
length: 19
DNA: TGTGCCAGTAGTACGTACACTAGGACAGGGGCGCCTCGGGGGACTGAAGCTTTCTTT
CDR3: CASSTYTRTGAPRGTEAFF

D: TRBD1
J: TRBJ2-7
V: TRBV5-1
size: -
length: 16
DNA: TGCGCCAGCAGCTTGGCCGGGGGACAGGGAGGCTACGAGCAGTACTTC
CDR3: CASSLAGGQGGYEQYF

D: -
J: TRBJ2-7
V: TRBV2
size: -
length: 12
DNA: TGTGCCAGCAGCCCCGGCCCCTACGAGCAGTACTTC
CDR3: CASSPGPYEQYF

D: TRBD1
J: TRBJ1-2
V: TRBV5-6
size: -
length: 15
DNA: TGTGCCAGCAGCCTAGTGACAGGGGGTACCTATGGCTACACCTTC
CDR3: CASSLVTGGTYGYTF

D: -
J: TRBJ1-6
V: TRBV6-5
size: few
length: 13
DNA: TGTGCCAGCAGAGTAGGGGTGAATTCACCCCTCCACTTT
CDR3: CASRVGVNSPLHF